Below, 22 T cell receptor beta chains from the same sample are listed, as sequenced in a study of tumor-infiltrating lymphocytes in primary liver carcinoma. Priming with a constant-region primer yielded TCR beta cDNA from 450 to 600 ng total RNA. Library construction for TCR beta comprised three nested multiplex PCR rounds performed with slightly modified ARM-PCR. Amplification in the first two PCR rounds was performed using TRBV1-TRBV30 forward primers and a C-beta reverse primer for 10 cycles each. TCRdb re-called the multiplex PCR reads with MiXCR, one entry per CDR3 protein. Here the sample spans 100,000 or so distinct CDR3 sequences, approximately 82% being singletons. Co-extraction of both nucleic acids (RNA and DNA) used about 19-33 mg of unsorted bulk tissue. Sequences were obtained from liver tumor tissue from sampling region 3. Subset meaning: tumor region T3, left-lateral pole. The receptors come from a man aged 35-49 years with primary liver carcinoma and hepatitis B virus infection.

V gene TRBV11-1 combines with J gene TRBJ2-4, with D unresolved. This CDR3 is 13 amino acids long. Germline V gene sequence: CDR1 SGHAT, CDR2 FQDESV (reference sequence). Trimming took 8 bases from V and 8 from J, leaving 16 bases between them. Here the CDR3 reads CASFRKHGDIQYF. The CDR3 DNA follows: TGTGCCAGCTTCCGGAAGCACGGTGACATTCAGTACTTC.

Notes on this clonotype: This is likely a read error, given that the CDR3 carries no conserved phenylalanine or tryptophan at its end. V usage is TRBV12-3 or TRBV12-4 and J usage is TRBJ2-2, with TRBD1 matching over 11 bases. V shed 6 bases and J 6 bases; nucleotides not matched to a gene: 6. This CDR3 has 15 residues. The DNA for the CDR3 is TGTGCCAGCAGCACGGACAGGGGGCGCCCCGGGGAGCTGTTTTCA. Its translation: CASSTDRGRPGELFS.

Remarks on this clonotype: It is likely a read error, because the conserved phenylalanine at the end of the CDR3 is missing. The CDR3 here is CASSLGTSGSCNEQFL. In DNA form, the CDR3 reads TGTGCCAGTAGTCTGGGGACCAGCGGCTCCTGCAATGAGCAGTTCTTA. V usage is TRBV6-5 and J usage is TRBJ2-1; D tentatively fits TRBD1 or TRBD2 (5 bases each). CDR1 MNHEY and CDR2 SVGAGI come from the germline V gene. The CDR3 runs to 16 residues.

With regard to this clonotype: At one boundary the junction diverges from the germline segment, which might be a read error. V usage is TRBV4-3 and J usage is TRBJ1-3; 7 bases agree with TRBD1. CDR1 is LGHNA, CDR2 YSLEER, per germline. This CDR3 spans 16 amino acids. The CDR3 DNA reads TGCGTCAGCAGCCAAGCCGCGACAGGGCGTGGAAACACCATATATTTT. Its translation is CVSSQAATGRGNTIYF.

To note about this clonotype: The germline gene is not matched at one end of the junction; a read error may be the cause. V usage is TRBV12-3 or TRBV12-4 and J usage is TRBJ2-5, with 7 positions matching TRBD2. The CDR3 loop spans 16 amino acids. CDR3 DNA: TGTGCCAGCAGTGTATCAGGCGGGAGAAACGAAGAGACTCAGTACTTC. Protein sequence: CASSVSGGRNEETQYF.

As for this clonotype: A junction boundary mismatches the germline segment, possibly from a read error. The chain links TRBV11-2 to TRBJ2-6, with D perhaps TRBD2 (6 bases). The CDR3 totals 21 residues. Germline V gives CDR1 SGHAT, CDR2 FQNNGV. This CDR3 is CASSMGGDKGISLSVANVLTF. The CDR3 DNA reads TGTGCCAGCAGCATGGGGGGAGACAAGGGCATTTCTCTCTCTGTGGCCAACGTCCTGACTTTC.

Concerning this clonotype itself: A clone one base away is much larger, so this may be a read error. Given the absence of the conserved phenylalanine or tryptophan at the CDR3 end, a read error is likely. This sequence joins TRBV30 and TRBJ2-7, with 10 bases lining up with TRBD1. The trim removed 4 bases at V and 6 bases at J, leaving 9 bases unmatched. This CDR3 is built from 14 residues. Germline V gene data show CDR1 as GTSNPN and CDR2 as SVGIG (reference sequence). This CDR3 reads CAWNSRDRGSEQYL. CDR3 nucleotide sequence: TGTGCCTGGAATTCCCGGGACAGGGGCTCCGAGCAGTACCTC.

A single count supports this clonotype. The V gene is TRBV5-1, the J gene TRBJ1-2, with D perhaps matching TRBD1 (5 bases). The germline CDR1 and CDR2 sequences are SGHRS and YFSETQ. Trimming removed 3 bases from V and 4 bases from J, with 16 bases in between. This CDR3 comprises 15 residues. The CDR3 DNA follows: TGCGCCAGCAGCTACGACGGGGGAATGTGCTATGGCTACACCTTC. Translation gives CASSYDGGMCYGYTF.

A remark on this clonotype: One end of the junction does not line up with germline, which may come from a read error. This chain uses TRBV6-6 with TRBJ2-4, with D hard to call. The CDR3 length is 12 residues. Per the germline V gene, CDR1 is MNHNY and CDR2 is SVGAGI (reference sequence). The CDR3 reads CVSRFSKNIQYF. The CDR3 DNA sequence: TGTGTCAGCAGGTTCAGTAAAAACATTCAGTACTTC.

In the case of this clonotype: One base away lies a much larger clone, so this may be a sequencing read error. In nucleotides, the CDR3 is TGTGCCAGCAGTTTAAGGGCGACTGAAACTTTCTTT. Its translation: CASSLRATETFF. The rearrangement uses TRBV28 and TRBJ1-1; D is unclear. This CDR3 has 12 amino acids. The germline V gene encodes CDR1 MDHEN and CDR2 SYDVKM.

About this clonotype itself: The final CDR3 position lacks the conserved phenylalanine or tryptophan, pointing to a likely read error. This chain joins TRBV12-3 or TRBV12-4 and TRBJ1-2; D gene ambiguous. Trimming left V 7 bases short and J 0 bases short, with 12 bases between. The CDR3 covers 14 residues. DNA of the CDR3: TGTGCCAGCAACCCCTCGGGGACTAACTATGGCTACACCCTC. Translated, it gives CASNPSGTNYGYTL.

For this clonotype: A much larger clone is a single base away; this may be a read error. V is TRBV7-9 and J is TRBJ1-6; D is unresolved. Germline CDR1 is SEHNR and CDR2 is FQNEAQ (reference sequence). The CDR3 loop spans 12 amino acids. Written as DNA, the CDR3 is TGTGCCAGCAGCGGTCCCAATTCACTCCTCCACTTT. This gives the protein CASSGPNSLLHF.

This clonotype was observed once. Because the CDR3 is missing its conserved closing phenylalanine or tryptophan, this is likely a read error. The DNA is omitted, as the CDR3 cannot be located on it reliably, and the CDR3 follows TCRdb's listing. The rearrangement joins TRBV6-1 to TRBJ1-2. The CDR3 is 13 amino acids in total, end residues counted. The V gene's germline CDR1 is MNHNS and CDR2 SASEGT. CDR3: CASNEVPNYGYTS.

The chain recombines TRBV11-2 with TRBJ2-7; D tentatively fits TRBD1 or TRBD2 (6 bases each). The CDR3 consists of 12 residues. CDR1 SGHAT and CDR2 FQNNGV come from the germline V gene. With 6 bases removed from V and 7 bases from J, the gap between germline ends came to 13 bases. This chain's CDR3 is CASSSGGHEQYF. CDR3 bases: TGTGCCAGCAGTTCCGGGGGCCATGAGCAGTACTTC.

A note on this clonotype: At one end the junction does not follow the germline gene, possibly because of a read error. The J gene is TRBJ2-3, the V gene TRBV6-1; perhaps TRBD1 as D (6 bases). The CDR3 consists of 15 residues. The germline V gene encodes CDR1 MNHNS and CDR2 SASEGT. The CDR3 DNA reads as TGTGCCAGCAAGTCACAGGGCCGGGACACAGAAACGCAGTATTTT. Its translation: CASKSQGRDTETQYF.

Concerning this clonotype: The germline gene is not matched at one end of the junction; a read error may be the cause. The V gene is TRBV4-1, the J gene TRBJ1-6; D ambiguous. The V gene's germline CDR1 is MGHRA and CDR2 YSYEKL. This CDR3 has 15 residues. The chain's CDR3 is CASSQFNGLNSPLHF. In nucleotides, the CDR3 is TGTGCCAGCAGCCAATTTAACGGCTTGAATTCACCCCTCCACTTT.

This clonotype was found a few times. V usage is TRBV19 and J usage is TRBJ2-6; D is uncertain. CDR1 LNHDA and CDR2 SQIVND come from the germline V gene (reference sequence). V was cut by 8 bases and J by 1 base, with 15 bases left in between. The CDR3 has 16 amino acids. The CDR3 region has the DNA TGTGCCAGTTCCTCTCCCCAGGAATCTGGGGCCAACGTCCTGACTTTC. This codes for CASSSPQESGANVLTF.

As concerns this clonotype: Relative to the germline gene, one junction end is altered; a read error may explain this. This chain uses TRBV5-1 with TRBJ2-7; D remains ambiguous. The germline V gene has CDR1 SGHRS and CDR2 YFSETQ. CDR3 length: 15 amino acids. CDR3 in DNA: TGCGCCAGCAGCTTGGGTCGGTTGAGCTCCTACGAGCAATACTTC. This gives the protein CASSLGRLSSYEQYF.

On this clonotype: The junction shows a germline mismatch at one end, possibly a read error. The CDR3 DNA is TGTGCCAGTAGCTTAATGACTAGCGTGGGCACCGGGGAGCTGTTTTTT. Translated, it gives CASSLMTSVGTGELFF. This chain uses TRBV11-2 with TRBJ2-2; 8 positions match TRBD2. Germline CDR1 is SGHAT and CDR2 is FQNNGV. CDR3 length: 16 residues.

The chain links TRBV6-4 to TRBJ2-3, with 12 bases matching TRBD2. This CDR3 comprises 16 residues. The J segment lost 8 bases and the V segment lost 0 bases, leaving 6 bases of the junction unmatched. Germline CDR1 is MRHNA and CDR2 is SNTAGT. CDR3 protein: CASSDSTSGSRVTQYF. As DNA, the CDR3 is TGTGCCAGCAGTGACTCGACTAGCGGGAGCAGAGTTACGCAGTATTTT.

Of note for this clonotype: Without the conserved terminal phenylalanine or tryptophan, this CDR3 likely stems from a read error. This sequence joins TRBV6-2 or TRBV6-3 and TRBJ1-1, with D perhaps matching TRBD1 (6 bases). This CDR3 spans 15 amino acids. From germline, CDR1 is MNHEY and CDR2 SVGEGT. V lost 6 bases, J lost 5 bases, and 19 bases lay in between. CDR3 sequence reads: CASRLIQERGTEAFS. CDR3 bases: TGTGCCAGCAGACTCATACAGGAGAGGGGGACTGAAGCTTTCTCT.

The chain couples TRBV11-3 to TRBJ2-5, with D possibly TRBD2 on 6 matching bases. The CDR3 has 15 amino acids. Per germline, CDR1 SGHNT and CDR2 YENEEA. The ends were cut back, 9 bases at V and 4 bases at J, with 21 bases in the middle. The CDR3 protein is CARTLTVLAGETQYF. CDR3 nucleotides: TGTGCCAGAACCCTCACGGTACTAGCAGGAGAGACCCAGTACTTC. Looking up the rest from reference TRBV11-3 and TRBJ2-5 gives the full variable domain: EAGVVQSPRYKIIEKKQPVAFWCNPISGHNTLYWYLQNLGQGPELLIRYENEEAVDDSQLPKDRFSAERLKGVDSTLKIQPAELGDSAVYLCARTLTVLAGETQYFGPGTRLLVL.